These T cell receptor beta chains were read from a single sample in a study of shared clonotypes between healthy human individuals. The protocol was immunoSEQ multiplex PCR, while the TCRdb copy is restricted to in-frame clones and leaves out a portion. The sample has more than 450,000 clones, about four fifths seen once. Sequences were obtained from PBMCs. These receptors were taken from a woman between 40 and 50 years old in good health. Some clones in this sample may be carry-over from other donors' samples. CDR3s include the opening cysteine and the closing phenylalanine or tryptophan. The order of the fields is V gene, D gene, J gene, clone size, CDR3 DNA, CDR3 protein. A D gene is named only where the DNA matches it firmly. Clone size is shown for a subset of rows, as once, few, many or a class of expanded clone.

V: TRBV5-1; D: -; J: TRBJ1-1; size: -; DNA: TGCGCCAGCAGCTTGGACGGACAGAACACTGAAGCTTTCTTT; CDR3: CASSLDGQNTEAFF
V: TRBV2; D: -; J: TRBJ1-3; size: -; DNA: TGTGCCAGCAGCCGCTTCGGGGGACTTGGAAACACCATATATTTT; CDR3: CASSRFGGLGNTIYF
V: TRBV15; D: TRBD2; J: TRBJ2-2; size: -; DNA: TGTGCCACCAGCAGTCCTAGCGGCACCGGGGAGCTGTTTTTT; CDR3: CATSSPSGTGELFF
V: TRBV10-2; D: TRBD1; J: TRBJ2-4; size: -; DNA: TGCGCCAGCAGTGACCCGGGACAGGGAAAAAACATTCAGTACTTC; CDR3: CASSDPGQGKNIQYF
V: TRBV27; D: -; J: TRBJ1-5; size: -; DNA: TGTGCCAGCAGTTCCCAGCCGGGCAGGGCTATGAATCAGCCCCAGCATTTT; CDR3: CASSSQPGRAMNQPQHF
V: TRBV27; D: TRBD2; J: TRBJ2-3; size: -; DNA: TGTGCCAGCAGCCCGCTAGCGGGAGTGTCAGATACGCAGTATTTT; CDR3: CASSPLAGVSDTQYF
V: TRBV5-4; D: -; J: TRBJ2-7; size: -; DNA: TGTGCCAGCAGCTCTAATGCGCGCGAGCAGTACTTC; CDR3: CASSSNAREQYF
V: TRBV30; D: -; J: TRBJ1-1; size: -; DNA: TGTGCCTGGAGTGTCGGGGGCTGGGCTGAAGCTTTCTTT; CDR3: CAWSVGGWAEAFF
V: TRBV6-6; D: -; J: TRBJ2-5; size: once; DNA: TGTGCCAGCACCGCGCGAGAAGAGACCCAGTACTTC; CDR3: CASTAREETQYF
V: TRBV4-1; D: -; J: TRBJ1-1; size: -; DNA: TGCGCCAGCAGCCAACGATCGCCAAAGAACACTGAAGCTTTCTTT; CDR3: CASSQRSPKNTEAFF
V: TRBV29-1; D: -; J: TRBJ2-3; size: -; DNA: TGCAGCGTTCCTGGGACCCCCGGTTTAACAGATACGCAGTATTTT; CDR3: CSVPGTPGLTDTQYF
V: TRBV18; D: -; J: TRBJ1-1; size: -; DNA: TGTGCCAGCTCACCACCGGGACGGAACACTGAAGCTTTCTTT; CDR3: CASSPPGRNTEAFF
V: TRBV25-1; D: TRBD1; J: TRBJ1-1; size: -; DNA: TGTGCCAGCCTCGACAAGGGGGGCAGGGGGGATTTCTTT; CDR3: CASLDKGGRGDFF
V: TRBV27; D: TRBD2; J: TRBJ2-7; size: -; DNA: TGTGCCAGCAGTCCCTCCGGGGGGGCGGGCTACTACGAGCAGTACTTC; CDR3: CASSPSGGAGYYEQYF
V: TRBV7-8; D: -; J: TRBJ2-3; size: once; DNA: TGTGCCAGCAGCTTAACGGGAGAGTTGGCAGATACGCAGTATTTT; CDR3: CASSLTGELADTQYF
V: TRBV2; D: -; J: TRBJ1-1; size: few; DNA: TGTGCCAGCAGACAGTACACTGAAGCTTTCTTT; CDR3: CASRQYTEAFF
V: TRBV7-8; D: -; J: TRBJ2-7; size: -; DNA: TGTGCCAGCAGCTTTTTAGGGGTTTCCACCTACGAGCAGTACTTC; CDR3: CASSFLGVSTYEQYF
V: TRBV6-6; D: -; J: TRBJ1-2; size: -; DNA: TGTGCCAGCAGCCCATACCTATACGGCTACACCTTC; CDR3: CASSPYLYGYTF
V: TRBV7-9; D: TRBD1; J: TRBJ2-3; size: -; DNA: TGTGCCAGCAGCCCAGGACAGGGCGGCACAGATACGCAGTATTTT; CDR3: CASSPGQGGTDTQYF
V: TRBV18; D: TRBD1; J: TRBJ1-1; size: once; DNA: TGTGCCAGCTCAACCGGACAGGGGGACAAGAACACTGAAGCTTTCTTT; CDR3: CASSTGQGDKNTEAFF
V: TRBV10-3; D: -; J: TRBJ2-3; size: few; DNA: TGTGCCATCAGTGTCGGGGCCACAGATACGCAGTATTTT; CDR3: CAISVGATDTQYF
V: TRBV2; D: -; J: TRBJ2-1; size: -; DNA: TGTGCCAGCAGTAAAATGACTAGCTACAATGAGCAGTTCTTC; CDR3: CASSKMTSYNEQFF
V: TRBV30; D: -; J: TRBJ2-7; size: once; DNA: TGTGCCTGGGGGGACGGGACCTACGAGCAGTACTTC; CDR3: CAWGDGTYEQYF